These 8 T cell receptor beta chains were all obtained from the same sample, sequenced in a study of CD8 T cells in ankylosing spondylitis. TCRdb re-called the 5' RACE reads through MiXCR, storing one row per CDR3 protein. The data contain some 150,000 distinct CDR3 sequences, 11% of them singletons. Sample: blood, either unsorted or a sorted T cell fraction (not recorded which). These receptors were obtained from a female donor with ankylosing spondylitis or in good health (not recorded which).

The chain links TRBV7-9 to TRBJ1-2; D call uncertain. Germline assignment: CDR1 SEHNR and CDR2 FQNEAQ (reference sequence). The CDR3 loop spans 14 amino acids. With 3 bases removed from V and 8 bases from J, the gap between germline ends came to 16 bases. The CDR3 sequence: CASSLSDQSAGYTF. In DNA form, the CDR3 reads TGTGCCAGCAGCTTGTCCGACCAGTCGGCCGGCTACACCTTC.

This clonotype showed up just a few times. The chain recombines TRBV18 with TRBJ1-1; no clear D gene. Trimming left V 5 bases short and J 4 bases short, with 8 bases between. Germline lookup yields CDR1 KGHSH and CDR2 LQKENI. The CDR3 length is 12 residues. The chain's CDR3 is CASSTGATEAFF. The CDR3 coding sequence is TGTGCCAGCTCAACCGGTGCCACTGAAGCTTTCTTT.

Worth noting for this clonotype: A much bigger clone sits one base away, suggesting this may be a read error. This chain connects TRBV7-3 to TRBJ2-2; possibly TRBD1 or TRBD2 for D (5 bases each). The CDR3 extends over 14 amino acids. CDR1 and CDR2 (germline): SGHTA, FQGTGA. The CDR3 sequence is CASTRATNTGALFF. The CDR3, as DNA: TGTGCCAGCACTCGGGCGACGAACACCGGGGCGCTGTTTTTT. Looking up the rest from reference TRBV7-3 and TRBJ2-2 gives the full variable domain: GAGVSQTPSNKVTEKGKYVELRCDPISGHTALYWYRQSLGQGPEFLIYFQGTGAADDSGLPNDRFFAVRPEGSVSTLKIQRTERGDSAVYLCASTRATNTGALFFGEGSRLTVL.

This clonotype came up many times. CDR3 DNA sequence: TGTGCCAGCAGCTCTCTAGCGGGAGGTGCTGAGCAGTTCTTC. It translates to CASSSLAGGAEQFF. This chain links TRBV7-2 with TRBJ2-1, with 11 nucleotides matching TRBD2. The trim removed 4 bases at V and 9 bases at J, leaving 5 bases unmatched. The CDR3 runs 14 residues. CDR1 and CDR2 from the germline V gene are SGHTA and FQGNSA.

This clonotype showed up just a few times. CDR3 region: CASSQERSSEQYF. In nucleotides, the CDR3 is TGCGCCAGCAGCCAAGAACGTTCTAGTGAGCAGTACTTC. V gene TRBV4-1 combines with J gene TRBJ2-7, with unresolved D. The CDR3 runs to 13 residues. V was shortened by 0 bases and J by 7 bases, with 10 bases between the two germline ends. Per germline, CDR1 MGHRA and CDR2 YSYEKL.

This clonotype has a count of ten or more. V is TRBV20-1 and J is TRBJ2-3; possibly TRBD1 for D (6 bases). Germline assignment: CDR1 DFQATT and CDR2 SNEGSKA (reference sequence). V was pared by 0 bases and J by 7 bases, with 11 bases between. The CDR3 spans 13 residues. The CDR3 DNA follows: TGCAGTGCTAGAGAGGGGGCGCGGAATACGCAGTATTTT. Translated, it gives CSAREGARNTQYF.

Ten or more counts support this clonotype. The chain recombines TRBV20-1 with TRBJ2-7, with D possibly called TRBD1 or TRBD2 (5 bases each). V gave up 0 bases and J gave up 5 bases, with 14 bases separating them. Germline CDR1 DFQATT, CDR2 SNEGSKA (reference sequence). The CDR3 is made up of 14 amino acids. The CDR3 DNA reads as TGCAGTGCTAGAGATCCGGGACGGGCCGACGAGCAGTACTTC. Its protein product is CSARDPGRADEQYF.

The V and J genes are TRBV23-1 and TRBJ2-7, with 9 bases fitting TRBD1. TRBV23-1 falls under the ORF class, with uncertain function. The CDR3 spans 16 residues. The V and J ends lost 2 bases and 6 bases, in that order; junction bases with no gene match: 11. CDR3 amino acids: CASSQPSHRGLIEQYF. In nucleotides, the CDR3 is TGCGCCAGCAGTCAACCTTCCCACAGGGGGCTGATCGAGCAGTACTTC.